Below, 23 T cell receptor beta chains from the same sample are listed, as sequenced in a study of OX40 agonist ivuxolimab in advanced cancers. Data came from immunoSEQ multiplex PCR; TCRdb stores just in-frame clones and leaves some out. The sample carries some 10,000 clones, roughly 78% recorded once. The material sequenced was CD4+ or CD8+ T cells sorted from blood, taken in a trial of the OX40 agonist ivuxolimab. Receptors were obtained from an adult with an advanced solid tumor such as melanoma, head and neck, liver or kidney cancer.

The V call is TRBV19, the J call TRBJ1-5; no reliable D call. CDR3 length: 15 amino acids. Germline CDR1 LNHDA, CDR2 SQIVND (reference sequence). The V end was cut by 8 bases, the J end by 0 bases, with 14 bases between. The CDR3 sequence is CASAPTVNSNQPQHF. CDR3 nucleotide sequence: TGTGCCAGTGCCCCAACCGTAAATAGCAATCAGCCCCAGCATTTT.

This sequence joins TRBV7-6 and TRBJ2-7; D is unclear. The V end lost 0 bases, the J end lost 3 bases, and 9 bases lay between the germline ends. This CDR3 is built from 14 residues. Germline CDR1 and CDR2: SGHVS and FNYEAQ. The CDR3 coding sequence is TGTGCCAGCAGCTTAGCAGGGAACAGCTACGAGCAGTACTTC. Its translation is CASSLAGNSYEQYF.

The CDR3 nucleotides are TGTGCCAGCAGTGGGGGACAGGGGCTGCAGCCCCAGCATTTT. Protein sequence: CASSGGQGLQPQHF. V gene TRBV2 combines with J gene TRBJ1-5; TRBD1 agrees at 10 bases. This CDR3 is 14 amino acids long. Germline loops: CDR1 SNHLY, CDR2 FYNNEI. The junction had 4 bases not matched to a gene; V was cut back by 4 bases and J by 7 bases.

The V call is TRBV7-8, the J call TRBJ1-2; D not certain. V gave up 0 bases and J gave up 1 base, with 12 bases separating them. CDR1 is SGHVS and CDR2 is FQNEAQ in the germline V gene. CDR3 length: 16 residues. The CDR3 region is CASSLARLSHNYGYTF. As DNA, the CDR3 is TGTGCCAGCAGCTTAGCCAGACTTTCTCATAACTATGGCTACACCTTC.

This chain links TRBV5-1 with TRBJ1-5; perhaps TRBD1 as D (6 bases). V dropped 0 bases and J dropped 4 bases, with 11 bases sitting between them. Per germline, CDR1 SGHRS and CDR2 YFSETQ. The CDR3 length is 15 residues. The CDR3 protein is CASSLEGVPNQPQHF. Written as DNA, the CDR3 is TGCGCCAGCAGCTTGGAGGGGGTCCCTAATCAGCCCCAGCATTTT.

This clone was counted a single time. The chain is built from TRBV29-1 and TRBJ1-1, with 8 bases aligning to TRBD1. This CDR3 contains 15 residues. With V trimmed by 5 bases and J by 0 bases, 8 bases remained unmatched. Looked up from germline, CDR1 is SQVTM and CDR2 is ANQGSEA. The CDR3 region is CSVLGTGNMNTEAFF. CDR3 DNA: TGCAGCGTTCTGGGGACAGGTAATATGAACACTGAAGCTTTCTTT. The full variable domain, with the rest looked up from reference TRBV29-1 and TRBJ1-1, is SAVISQKPSRDICQRGTSLTIQCQVDSQVTMMFWYRQQPGQSLTLIATANQGSEATYESGFVIDKFPISRPNLTFSTLTVSNMSPEDSSIYLCSVLGTGNMNTEAFFGQGTRLTVV.

This clone is medium-sized. The chain has TRBV4-1 and TRBJ2-1, with D possibly matching TRBD2 (5 bases). CDR1 and CDR2 (germline): MGHRA, YSYEKL. CDR3 length: 16 residues. V lost 1 base to trimming and J lost 7 bases, with 17 bases between them. CDR3 in amino acids: CASSQGAAGSLNEQFF. The DNA for the CDR3 is TGCGCCAGCAGCCAAGGCGCGGCGGGCAGTCTTAATGAGCAGTTCTTC.

V gene TRBV4-1 combines with J gene TRBJ2-7; 11 bases fit TRBD1. The ends lost 5 bases at V and 1 base at J; junction bases unmatched: 4. Germline loops: CDR1 MGHRA, CDR2 YSYEKL. The CDR3 extends over 15 amino acids. The chain's CDR3 is CASSSGQGASYEQYF. CDR3 DNA: TGCGCCAGCAGCTCAGGACAGGGGGCATCCTACGAGCAGTACTTC.

This chain uses TRBV4-1 with TRBJ2-7; D might be TRBD1 (5 bases). This CDR3 contains 14 residues. Trimming pared 0 bases from V and 4 bases from J, leaving 10 bases between. Germline V lookup: CDR1 MGHRA, CDR2 YSYEKL. The CDR3 reads CASSQDFSGYEQYF. For the CDR3, the DNA is TGCGCCAGCAGCCAAGATTTTTCAGGGTACGAGCAGTACTTC.

The chain couples TRBV4-1 to TRBJ2-2; D is undetermined. The CDR3 totals 13 residues. Looked up from germline, CDR1 is MGHRA and CDR2 is YSYEKL. The V and J ends lost 4 bases and 3 bases respectively, with 6 bases between them. CDR3 loop: CASSLRDTGELFF. The DNA of the CDR3 is TGCGCCAGCAGCCTAAGAGACACCGGGGAGCTGTTTTTT.

The chain has TRBV6-1 and TRBJ1-2; no clear D gene. Germline lookup yields CDR1 MNHNS and CDR2 SASEGT. The CDR3 contains 11 residues. For the CDR3, the DNA is TGTGCGACCTTGGGCCCCCGGGGCTACACCTTC. Its translation is CATLGPRGYTF.

The chain recombines TRBV6-5 with TRBJ1-5, with D unresolved. Trimming removed 5 bases at V and 0 bases at J, with 8 bases between. There are 14 residues in the CDR3. Germline CDR1 reads MNHEY; CDR2 reads SVGAGI. The DNA of the CDR3 is TGTGCCAGCAGTGTGGGCAATAGCAATCAGCCCCAGCATTTT. It encodes CASSVGNSNQPQHF.

The genes are TRBV18 and TRBJ1-1; D remains ambiguous. The V and J ends lost 1 base and 2 bases respectively, with 8 bases between them. The germline CDR1 and CDR2 sequences are KGHSH and LQKENI. CDR3 length: 14 residues. CDR3 amino acids: CASSPQSDNTEAFF. CDR3 bases: TGTGCCAGCTCACCACAGAGTGATAACACTGAAGCTTTCTTT.

The chain carries TRBV14 and TRBJ1-5, with D tentatively TRBD1 (5 bases). Germline CDR1 SGHDN, CDR2 FVKESK. The V and J ends lost 1 base and 7 bases respectively, with 11 bases between them. The CDR3 consists of 14 residues. This CDR3 reads CASSQVGGNQPQHF. CDR3 nucleotides: TGTGCCAGCAGCCAAGTGGGGGGTAACCAGCCCCAGCATTTT.

This chain links TRBV4-1 with TRBJ1-1; TRBD1 agrees at 7 bases. The CDR3 loop spans 14 amino acids. The germline V gene has CDR1 MGHRA and CDR2 YSYEKL. The V gene end was trimmed by 1 base and the J gene end by 1 base; junction bases not matched to a gene: 0. CDR3 loop: CASSQGQGNTEAFF. Written as DNA, the CDR3 is TGCGCCAGCAGCCAAGGACAGGGGAACACTGAAGCTTTCTTT.

The chain recombines TRBV2 with TRBJ1-4; D not certain. The V end was cut by 1 base, the J end by 8 bases, with 14 bases between. In germline, CDR1 is SNHLY, CDR2 FYNNEI. This CDR3 region has 15 residues. CDR3 sequence reads: CASSEGIGLGEKLFF. In DNA, the CDR3 is TGTGCCAGCAGTGAAGGAATAGGCTTGGGCGAAAAACTGTTTTTT.

J is TRBJ1-1 and V is TRBV28; the D gene is possibly TRBD1 (5 bases). The CDR3 covers 16 residues. Germline CDR1 is MDHEN and CDR2 is SYDVKM. V shed 5 bases and J shed 0 bases, with 16 bases lying between them. The CDR3 reads CASSPTGAGLNTEAFF. In DNA, the CDR3 is TGTGCCAGCAGTCCTACCGGGGCAGGCCTGAACACTGAAGCTTTCTTT.

The chain joins TRBV21-1 to TRBJ2-1; no check of the table's D call, TRBD2, against the DNA was made. TRBV21-1 is shown as a pseudogene. The CDR3 covers 16 residues. CDR3 sequence: CASRPFWGASYNEQFF. The DNA of the CDR3 is TGTGCCAGCAGGCCATTCTGGGGAGCTTCCTACAATGAGCAGTTCTTC.

The rearrangement uses TRBV19 and TRBJ2-2; TRBD2 matches at 10 bases. The CDR3 loop spans 15 amino acids. CDR1 and CDR2 from the germline V gene are LNHDA and SQIVND (reference sequence). Trimming at V came to 2 bases and at J to 7 bases, leaving 4 bases not matched to a gene. The CDR3 is CASSILAGADGELFF. In DNA form, the CDR3 reads TGTGCCAGTAGTATACTAGCGGGAGCAGACGGGGAGCTGTTTTTT.

This chain's CDR3 is CASSIDGSNTGELFF. The CDR3, as DNA: TGTGCCAGCAGCATCGATGGGTCGAACACCGGGGAGCTGTTTTTT. V gene TRBV7-3 combines with J gene TRBJ2-2; D gene ambiguous. The CDR3 runs 15 residues. V dropped 5 bases and J dropped 0 bases, with 10 bases sitting between them. The V gene's germline CDR1 is SGHTA and CDR2 FQGTGA.

The gene calls are TRBV12-5 and TRBJ2-3; perhaps D is TRBD1 or TRBD2 (5 bases each). The CDR3 is 13 amino acids. Trimming took 6 bases from V and 2 from J, leaving 9 bases between them. From germline, CDR1 is LGHNT and CDR2 FRNRAP. CDR3 loop: CASGMGVTDTQYF. The CDR3 bases are TGTGCTAGTGGGATGGGGGTCACAGATACGCAGTATTTT.

This sequence joins TRBV5-6 and TRBJ1-2; D is possibly TRBD1 (5 bases). V was trimmed by 4 bases and J by 5 bases, leaving 18 bases between them. This CDR3 has 15 residues. Germline CDR1 reads SGHDT; CDR2 reads YYEEEE. CDR3 protein: CASSPPQGRAYGYTF. The CDR3 DNA sequence: TGTGCCAGCAGCCCACCCCAGGGAAGAGCTTATGGCTACACCTTC.

This clone appeared once. The genes are TRBV6-5 and TRBJ2-1; no firm D call. There are 13 residues in the CDR3. The V gene lost 7 bases and the J gene lost 0 bases, with 7 bases spanning the gap. Germline V gives CDR1 MNHEY, CDR2 SVGAGI. CDR3: CASTSFSYNEQFF. CDR3 DNA sequence: TGTGCCAGCACGAGTTTCTCCTACAATGAGCAGTTCTTC.